Listed here are 4 T cell receptor beta chains from one sample, sequenced in a study of cytomegalovirus exposure and HLA in healthy donors. Researchers ran the PCR with 60 Vbeta and 13 Jbeta primers. Sequencing used immunoSEQ multiplex PCR; TCRdb keeps in-frame clones, though not all of them. The sample holds about 100,000 clones; 75% are singletons and the top ten take about 9.4%. Sequencing was done on a sample of PBMCs. The receptors derive from a middle-aged man in good health and CMV-seronegative.

The chain joins TRBV7-2 to TRBJ2-7, with D unresolved. The V gene lost 2 bases and the J gene lost 2 bases, with 22 bases spanning the gap. The CDR3 has 18 amino acids. Germline V gives CDR1 SGHTA, CDR2 FQGNSA. In DNA, the CDR3 is TGTGCCAGCAGCTTAAATCTACAATCGGCGGCCAAACCCTACGAGCAGTACTTC. The encoded protein is CASSLNLQSAAKPYEQYF.

V usage is TRBV9 and J usage is TRBJ2-1; 10 bases line up with TRBD1. Trimming removed 4 bases from V and 2 bases from J; junction bases left unmatched: 9. This CDR3 region has 17 residues. Germline lookup yields CDR1 SGDLS and CDR2 YYNGEE. CDR3 in amino acids: CASSPGVGTGAYNEQFF. In DNA, the CDR3 is TGTGCCAGCAGCCCCGGGGTCGGGACAGGGGCCTACAATGAGCAGTTCTTC.

This clone was found a few times. This chain uses TRBV6-6 with TRBJ1-5; 8 positions match TRBD1. This CDR3 is 15 amino acids long. Germline CDR1 is MNHNY and CDR2 is SVGAGI (reference sequence). The trim removed 5 bases at V and 2 bases at J, leaving 5 bases unmatched. The CDR3 reads CASSQDRGGNQPQHF. The CDR3, as DNA: TGTGCCAGCAGTCAAGACAGGGGCGGCAATCAGCCCCAGCATTTT.

The V and J genes are TRBV11-2 and TRBJ2-3; D is possibly TRBD2 (6 bases). CDR3 size: 14 residues. Germline V gene sequence: CDR1 SGHAT, CDR2 FQNNGV. Trimming removed 8 bases at V and 1 base at J, with 13 bases between. The CDR3 region has the DNA TGTGCCAGCGGTTTACTAGCTGGCACAGATACGCAGTATTTT. It yields the protein CASGLLAGTDTQYF.